A single T cell receptor (beta chain) is shown here with its context. Its specificity is not known. This specimen belongs to a study of cytomegalovirus exposure and HLA in healthy donors. In the study overall: Tens of millions of unique TCRs from HLA-typed donors were held in an early data release.

The study, taken as a whole, reports: It was reported that the classifier diagnosed cytomegalovirus status with high specificity and sensitivity in both the original and validation cohorts. Analysis performed later showed TCR beta chains linked to HLA being more clonally expanded than equally common others. HLA alleles were associated with some 16,000 TCR beta sequences in a later analysis at 0.05 false discovery rate.

This CDR3 is 13 amino acids long. Between the trimmed V and J ends, which lost 2 bases and 5 bases, there was a span of 10 bases. The germline V gene encodes CDR1 SGHDT and CDR2 YYEEEE. This PCR relied on a set of 60 Vbeta primers and 13 Jbeta primers. Generated by immunoSEQ multiplex PCR, the TCRdb table keeps only in-frame clones and is missing some. Of 200,000 to 250,000 clones listed, more than 75% are singletons. V and J are TRBV5-6 and TRBJ1-2; maybe TRBD1 (5 bases). This clonotype was sampled from a woman aged 40 to 50 in good health and CMV-seropositive. The sample was PBMCs. The CDR3 spells CASSFRGAYGYTF. CDR3 DNA: TGTGCCAGCAGCTTTAGGGGTGCGTATGGCTACACCTTC.